Presented here are 7 T cell receptor beta chains from one specimen sequenced in a study of metastatic and nonmetastatic thyroid tumors. Among the patients, none had received any treatment before thyroid surgery. TCRdb ran MiXCR on the PCR reads. The profile shows over 55,000 clones, 25% to 30% of them singletons. The specimen sequenced was blood. The receptor set was obtained from a female donor with papillary thyroid cancer or a benign thyroid nodule (not recorded which). Some clones in this sample may be carry-over from other donors' samples.

The chain joins TRBV9 to TRBJ2-3; 7 nucleotides match TRBD2. J lost 4 bases, V lost 0 bases, and 5 bases had no gene match. Germline-derived CDR1 and CDR2 are SGDLS and YYNGEE. This CDR3 is built from 15 residues. The CDR3 loop reads CASSVDGGGADTQYF. The CDR3 nucleotides are TGTGCCAGCAGCGTAGACGGCGGGGGAGCAGATACGCAGTATTTT.

At least ten counts were recorded for this clone. CDR3 protein: CASSWTSGGSGNNEQFF. CDR3 nucleotides: TGTGCCAGCAGTTGGACTAGCGGGGGTAGTGGGAACAATGAGCAGTTCTTC. The chain combines TRBV6-2 or TRBV6-3 with TRBJ2-1; 13 bases agree with TRBD2. The CDR3 contains 17 residues. Trimming cost V 4 bases and J 5 bases; bases outside gene matches: 8. The germline CDR1 and CDR2 sequences are MNHEY and SVGEGT.

V usage is TRBV6-1 and J usage is TRBJ2-5; no reliable D call. CDR1 and CDR2 (germline): MNHNS, SASEGT. The CDR3 is made up of 16 amino acids. Trimming removed 2 bases from V and 1 base from J, with 14 bases in between. In DNA form, the CDR3 reads TGTGCCAGCAGTGAACGTCCAGAGCCGATCCAAGAGACCCAGTACTTC. This codes for CASSERPEPIQETQYF.

J is TRBJ1-4 and V is TRBV4-3; D might be TRBD1 (6 bases). The CDR3 runs 15 residues. Trimming shortened V by 0 bases and J by 6 bases, and 11 bases separated the two germline ends. Germline V gives CDR1 LGHNA, CDR2 YSLEER. For the CDR3, the DNA is TGCGCCAGCAGCCAAGATGCCAGGGGTGATGAAAAACTGTTTTTT. Translation gives CASSQDARGDEKLFF.

This clone showed up just a few times. V gene TRBV20-1 combines with J gene TRBJ2-2, with 16 bases matching TRBD2. V gave up 3 bases and J gave up 4 bases; unmatched junction bases: 5. The germline gives CDR1 DFQATT, CDR2 SNEGSKA (reference sequence). The CDR3 runs to 17 residues. CDR3 amino acids: CSARGLAGGPFTGELFF. The CDR3 bases are TGCAGTGCTAGGGGACTAGCGGGGGGGCCTTTCACCGGGGAGCTGTTTTTT.

The gene calls are TRBV5-1 and TRBJ2-3, with no clear D. CDR3 length: 14 residues. Trimming took 3 bases from V and 5 from J, leaving 13 bases between them. CDR1 SGHRS and CDR2 YFSETQ come from the germline V gene. CDR3 sequence: CASSSLLYQDTQYF. The DNA for the CDR3 is TGCGCCAGCAGCTCACTCCTATACCAAGATACGCAGTATTTT.

This clone was seen only a few times. CDR3 region: CASSYLGRQGKLFF. The CDR3 DNA follows: TGTGCCAGCAGTTACTTGGGCAGGCAGGGAAAACTGTTTTTT. This chain connects TRBV6-5 to TRBJ1-4; a possible D gene is TRBD1 (5 bases). The germline V and J ends were trimmed by 1 base and 10 bases, with 13 bases remaining between them. The CDR3 is made up of 14 amino acids. Germline V lookup: CDR1 MNHEY, CDR2 SVGAGI.